Presented here are 28 T cell receptor beta chains from one specimen sequenced in a study of CD8 T cells in ankylosing spondylitis. Findings of the study overall: Ankylosing spondylitis blood appeared to be characterized by a TCR beta motif of about 8 highly homologous variants.

No antigen has been identified for these receptors. TCRdb redid the calling of the 5' RACE reads with MiXCR, one entry per CDR3 protein. The sample records around 770,000 distinct CDR3 sequences, roughly 20% being singletons. Sequencing was done on a sample of blood, either unsorted or a sorted T cell fraction (not recorded which). The source is a male donor with ankylosing spondylitis.

This clonotype was recorded a few times. This chain links TRBV7-3 with TRBJ2-3, with 8 bases matching TRBD2. V shed 2 bases and J 0 bases; nucleotides not matched to a gene: 4. The germline gives CDR1 SGHTA, CDR2 FQGTGA. The CDR3 is 16 amino acids. CDR3 nucleotides: TGTGCCAGCAGCTTATTAGCGGGATCTAGCACAGATACGCAGTATTTT. Its protein is CASSLLAGSSTDTQYF.

This clonotype was recorded a few times. The V gene is TRBV6-5, the J gene TRBJ1-2; no reliable D call. Germline values: CDR1 MNHEY, CDR2 SVGAGI. The length of the CDR3 is 14 residues. V shed 1 base and J shed 3 bases, with 9 bases lying between them. For the CDR3, the DNA is TGTGCCAGCAGTTACTTTGGGGAGGACTATGGCTACACCTTC. Its translation: CASSYFGEDYGYTF.

This chain joins TRBV4-1 and TRBJ2-5, with a possible D match to TRBD1 (6 bases). The CDR3 runs 15 residues. CDR1 and CDR2 from the germline V gene are MGHRA and YSYEKL. V lost 3 bases, J lost 3 bases, and 14 bases lay in between. The CDR3 nucleotides read TGCGCCAGCAGCCAGACAAACAGGGAAGAAGAGACCCAGTACTTC. Protein: CASSQTNREEETQYF.

The chain joins TRBV6-1 to TRBJ2-3; no definite D call. The CDR3 loop spans 13 amino acids. Germline V gene sequence: CDR1 MNHNS, CDR2 SASEGT. Between the trimmed V and J ends, which lost 4 bases and 2 bases, there was a span of 7 bases. The DNA for the CDR3 is TGTGCCAGCAGTGCTGTTAACACAGATACGCAGTATTTT. Translated: CASSAVNTDTQYF.

J is TRBJ1-1 and V is TRBV5-1; no definite D call. This CDR3 region has 14 residues. V lost 0 bases and J 3 bases, leaving 9 bases between the germline ends. Germline V gene data show CDR1 as SGHRS and CDR2 as YFSETQ. The CDR3 region has the DNA TGCGCCAGCAGCTTGGCATTCTGGGACACTGAAGCTTTCTTT. The encoded protein is CASSLAFWDTEAFF.

The chain recombines TRBV11-2 with TRBJ1-2; the match to TRBD1 covers 7 bases. The germline V gene encodes CDR1 SGHAT and CDR2 FQNNGV. The CDR3 is 13 residues long. Trimming at V came to 6 bases and at J to 7 bases, leaving 8 bases not matched to a gene. Here the CDR3 DNA reads TGTGCCAGCAGGGCCACAGGGGTGTCTGGCTACACCTTC. Residues: CASRATGVSGYTF.

There are a few counts of this clonotype. The chain has TRBV28 and TRBJ1-4; D is possibly TRBD1 (5 bases). Trimming pared 4 bases from V and 8 bases from J, leaving 17 bases between. The V gene's germline CDR1 is MDHEN and CDR2 SYDVKM. This CDR3 contains 15 residues. This CDR3 reads CASSSGGGGVEKLFF. CDR3 in DNA: TGTGCCAGCAGTTCCGGCGGCGGAGGGGTAGAAAAACTGTTTTTT.

This clonotype was seen many times. V is TRBV12-3 or TRBV12-4 and J is TRBJ2-1; TRBD1 might be the D (6 bases). The V end was cut by 8 bases, the J end by 1 base, with 18 bases between. The CDR3 extends over 16 amino acids. CDR3 amino acids: CASGHLQGSSYNEQFF. DNA for the CDR3: TGTGCCAGCGGACACCTACAGGGTAGTTCCTACAATGAGCAGTTCTTC.

This clonotype has only a few counts. V and J are TRBV11-2 and TRBJ2-1; D may be TRBD1 or TRBD2 (5 bases each). Trimming took off 4 bases at V and 13 bases at J, with 20 bases between the two ends. CDR1 SGHAT and CDR2 FQNNGV come from the germline V gene. The CDR3 contains 14 residues. The CDR3 DNA follows: TGTGCCAGCAGCTCCCTTCTCCCGGGACCGAGACAGTTCTTC. Translated: CASSSLLPGPRQFF. The entire variable domain, with the rest obtained from reference TRBV11-2 and TRBJ2-1, is as follows: EAGVAQSPRYKIIEKRQSVAFWCNPISGHATLYWYQQILGQGPKLLIQFQNNGVVDDSQLPKDRFSAERLKGVDSTLKIQPAKLEDSAVYLCASSSLLPGPRQFFGPGTRLTVL.

The chain uses TRBV29-1 and TRBJ2-7; 8 bases fit TRBD2. Germline CDR1 and CDR2: SQVTM and ANQGSEA. V shed 7 bases and J 0 bases; nucleotides not matched to a gene: 8. CDR3 length: 14 amino acids. CDR3 sequence (DNA): TGCAGCGCCCTGGGACTAGTCGCCTCCTACGAGCAGTACTTC. This gives the protein CSALGLVASYEQYF.

This clonotype was recorded many times. The gene calls are TRBV12-3 or TRBV12-4 and TRBJ1-1; D may be TRBD1 (5 bases). The CDR3 has 13 amino acids. Trimming cost V 5 bases and J 11 bases, with 18 bases left between them. The CDR3 protein is CASSPSYSWGAFF. The CDR3 bases are TGTGCCAGCAGTCCCAGCTATTCGTGGGGGGCTTTCTTT.

This clonotype was detected a few times. V and J are TRBV12-5 and TRBJ1-4; D not certain. The CDR3 spans 14 residues. Germline lookup yields CDR1 LGHNT and CDR2 FRNRAP. With 6 bases removed from V and 4 bases from J, the gap between germline ends came to 12 bases. CDR3 sequence: CASGGGGINEKLFF. In DNA, the CDR3 is TGTGCTAGTGGGGGCGGCGGCATTAATGAAAAACTGTTTTTT. Complete variable domain (other parts from reference TRBV12-5 and TRBJ1-4): DARVTQTPRHKVTEMGQEVTMRCQPILGHNTVFWYRQTMMQGLELLAYFRNRAPLDDSGMPKDRFSAEMPDATLATLKIQPSEPRDSAVYFCASGGGGINEKLFFGSGTQLSVL.

J is TRBJ2-5 and V is TRBV29-1, with D perhaps TRBD1 or TRBD2 (6 bases each). V lost 7 bases and J 1 base, leaving 16 bases between the germline ends. This CDR3 is 14 amino acids long. Germline V gene sequence: CDR1 SQVTM, CDR2 ANQGSEA. The CDR3 loop reads CSAQSKGGQETQYF. CDR3 bases: TGCAGCGCCCAATCCAAGGGGGGCCAAGAGACCCAGTACTTC.

With respect to this clonotype: A much larger clone differs from this one at a single base, so this may be a read error. The chain links TRBV5-1 to TRBJ1-1; D is uncertain. Per the germline V gene, CDR1 is SGHRS and CDR2 is YFSETQ. CDR3 length: 14 amino acids. V dropped 0 bases and J dropped 1 base, with 7 bases sitting between them. CDR3 sequence: CASSLDSWNTEAFF. The CDR3 DNA reads TGCGCCAGCAGCTTGGACAGCTGGAACACTGAAGCTTTCTTT.

The chain combines TRBV12-3 or TRBV12-4 with TRBJ2-5; TRBD2 might be the D (6 bases). V lost 2 bases to trimming and J lost 1 base, with 8 bases between them. This CDR3 comprises 14 residues. The CDR3 coding sequence is TGTGCCAGCAGTTTACCTAGCGCCCAAGAGACCCAGTACTTC. It codes for CASSLPSAQETQYF.

The rearrangement uses TRBV18 and TRBJ2-7, with 9 bases identical to TRBD1. The germline CDR1 and CDR2 sequences are KGHSH and LQKENI. After removal of 3 bases from V and 9 bases from J, the junction contained 9 bases not matched to a gene. The CDR3 is made up of 14 amino acids. CDR3 sequence reads: CASSPRDRVDAQYF. The CDR3, as DNA: TGTGCCAGCTCACCCCGGGACAGGGTGGATGCGCAGTACTTC.

The CDR3 sequence: CASSPGWGYQPQHF. The CDR3 region has the DNA TGTGCCAGCTCACCAGGGTGGGGTTATCAGCCCCAGCATTTT. V is TRBV18 and J is TRBJ1-5; D is undetermined. Germline loops: CDR1 KGHSH, CDR2 LQKENI. V lost 2 bases and J 5 bases, leaving 10 bases between the germline ends. The CDR3 runs to 14 residues.

This clonotype has just a few counts. The chain is built from TRBV12-3 or TRBV12-4 and TRBJ2-3, with D possibly TRBD1 on 6 matching bases. Trimming cost V 4 bases and J 4 bases, with 18 bases left between them. The CDR3 runs 16 residues. CDR3 coding DNA: TGTGCCAGCAGTTACAAACAGGGTTTCGGGTCAGATACGCAGTATTTT. Protein sequence: CASSYKQGFGSDTQYF.

The chain is built from TRBV5-1 and TRBJ2-1; 9 bases fit TRBD1. The CDR3 has 15 residues. J gave up 3 bases and V 2 bases, and 3 bases lay outside the gene matches. The V gene's germline CDR1 is SGHRS and CDR2 YFSETQ. The CDR3 loop reads CASSFRDRVYNEQFF. The CDR3 DNA is TGCGCCAGCAGCTTCCGGGACAGGGTCTACAATGAGCAGTTCTTC.

This clonotype has more than one count but fewer than ten. The V and J genes are TRBV3-1 and TRBJ2-7, with a possible D match to TRBD1 (5 bases). This CDR3 region has 15 residues. The germline CDR1 and CDR2 sequences are LGHDT and YNNKEL (reference sequence). V lost 0 bases and J lost 5, with 14 bases in between. Here the CDR3 reads CASSQEGLWPDEQYF. DNA of the CDR3: TGTGCCAGCAGCCAAGAGGGGCTTTGGCCGGACGAGCAGTACTTC.

The rearrangement uses TRBV6-1 and TRBJ1-1, with a weak D call TRBD1 (6 bases). Trimming left V 6 bases short and J 1 base short, with 18 bases between. The CDR3 is made up of 16 amino acids. The germline V gene encodes CDR1 MNHNS and CDR2 SASEGT. CDR3 protein: CASRRGMGVANTEAFF. The CDR3 DNA is TGTGCCAGCAGAAGGGGGATGGGGGTGGCGAACACTGAAGCTTTCTTT.

This clonotype has more than one count but fewer than ten. The chain uses TRBV9 and TRBJ2-1; D is uncertain. This CDR3 region has 16 residues. CDR1 is SGDLS and CDR2 is YYNGEE in the germline V gene. Trimming removed 3 bases at V and 0 bases at J, with 13 bases between. The chain's CDR3 is CASSAQQGGSYNEQFF. Written as DNA, the CDR3 is TGTGCCAGCAGCGCGCAGCAAGGTGGCTCCTACAATGAGCAGTTCTTC.

This chain connects TRBV29-1 to TRBJ2-3; D is unresolved. This CDR3 comprises 11 residues. Looked up from germline, CDR1 is SQVTM and CDR2 is ANQGSEA. Trimming removed 6 bases from V and 11 bases from J, with 15 bases in between. CDR3 in DNA: TGCAGCGTACCTCGCTGGGATCAGCAGTATTTT. Translation gives CSVPRWDQQYF.

This clonotype was detected ten times or more. The chain combines TRBV12-3 or TRBV12-4 with TRBJ1-4, with 7 positions matching TRBD1. This CDR3 contains 14 residues. After removal of 5 bases from V and 8 bases from J, the junction contained 8 bases not matched to a gene. The CDR3 bases are TGTGCCAGCAGTCCCAGACAGGGCGGAGAAAAACTGTTTTTT. As protein: CASSPRQGGEKLFF.

This chain uses TRBV4-1 with TRBJ1-6; no clear D. Per the germline V gene, CDR1 is MGHRA and CDR2 is YSYEKL. Trimming took off 0 bases at V and 0 bases at J, with 3 bases between the two ends. The CDR3 has 15 amino acids. The CDR3 DNA is TGCGCCAGCAGCCAAGAGAGCTCCTATAATTCACCCCTCCACTTT. This translates into CASSQESSYNSPLHF.

This clonotype was found a few times. CDR3 protein: CASTFPGWAGNTIYF. CDR3 coding DNA: TGTGCCAGCACTTTTCCAGGGTGGGCTGGAAACACCATATATTTT. The gene calls are TRBV12-3 or TRBV12-4 and TRBJ1-3, with a possible D match to TRBD1 (5 bases). Between the trimmed V and J ends, which lost 7 bases and 2 bases, there was a span of 15 bases. This CDR3 is 15 amino acids long.

This clonotype was counted between two and nine times. The chain carries TRBV20-1 and TRBJ2-5, with TRBD2 matching 8 bases. V dropped 4 bases and J dropped 1; count of bases not matched to a gene: 5. CDR3 length: 14 residues. Germline values: CDR1 DFQATT, CDR2 SNEGSKA (reference sequence). CDR3 amino acids: CSANSGKTQETQYF. In nucleotides, the CDR3 is TGCAGTGCTAATAGCGGGAAAACCCAAGAGACCCAGTACTTC.

The V call is TRBV12-3 or TRBV12-4, the J call TRBJ2-3; 7 nucleotides align to TRBD2. With 1 base clipped from V and 6 bases from J, the junction kept 1 base outside the gene matches. This CDR3 has 13 residues. This CDR3 is CASSLGTSDTQYF. The CDR3 DNA reads TGTGCCAGCAGTTTAGGGACTAGTGATACGCAGTATTTT.